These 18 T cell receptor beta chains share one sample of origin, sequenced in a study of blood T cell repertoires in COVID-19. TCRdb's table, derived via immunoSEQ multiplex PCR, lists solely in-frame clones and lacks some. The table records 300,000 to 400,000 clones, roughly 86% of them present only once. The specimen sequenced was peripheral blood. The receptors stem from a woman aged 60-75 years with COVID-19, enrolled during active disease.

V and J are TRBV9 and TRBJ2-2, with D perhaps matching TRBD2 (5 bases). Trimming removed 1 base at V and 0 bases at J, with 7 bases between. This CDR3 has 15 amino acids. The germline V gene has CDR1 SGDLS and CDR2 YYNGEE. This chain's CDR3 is CASSVTGSNTGELFF. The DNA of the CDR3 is TGTGCCAGCAGCGTAACGGGGTCGAACACCGGGGAGCTGTTTTTT.

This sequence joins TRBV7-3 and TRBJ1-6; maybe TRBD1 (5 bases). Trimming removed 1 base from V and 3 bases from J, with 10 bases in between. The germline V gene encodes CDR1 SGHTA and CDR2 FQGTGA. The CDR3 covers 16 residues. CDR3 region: CASSLRGGDYNSPLHF. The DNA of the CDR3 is TGTGCCAGCAGCTTAAGGGGCGGGGACTATAATTCACCCCTCCACTTT.

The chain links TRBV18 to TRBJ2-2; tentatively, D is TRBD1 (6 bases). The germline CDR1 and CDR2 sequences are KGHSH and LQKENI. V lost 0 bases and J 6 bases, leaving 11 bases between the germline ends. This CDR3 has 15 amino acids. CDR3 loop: CASSPPNRASGELFF. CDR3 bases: TGTGCCAGCTCACCACCTAACAGGGCCTCCGGGGAGCTGTTTTTT.

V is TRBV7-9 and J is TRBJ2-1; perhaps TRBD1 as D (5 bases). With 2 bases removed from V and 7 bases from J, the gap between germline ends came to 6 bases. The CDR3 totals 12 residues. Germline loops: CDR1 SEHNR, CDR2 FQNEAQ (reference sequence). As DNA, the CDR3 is TGTGCCAGCAGCTTATCAGGGAATGAGCAGTTCTTC. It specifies CASSLSGNEQFF.

The CDR3 is CASSFSTDTQYF. The CDR3 region has the DNA TGCGCCAGCAGCTTCTCCACAGATACGCAGTATTTT. The J gene is TRBJ2-3, the V gene TRBV5-1; D not resolved. The ends were cut back, 2 bases at V and 2 bases at J, with 3 bases in the middle. Germline V gene sequence: CDR1 SGHRS, CDR2 YFSETQ. This CDR3 has 12 amino acids.

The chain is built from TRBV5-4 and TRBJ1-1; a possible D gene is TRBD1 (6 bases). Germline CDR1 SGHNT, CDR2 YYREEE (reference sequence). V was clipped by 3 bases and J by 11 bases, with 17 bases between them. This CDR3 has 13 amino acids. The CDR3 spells CASSSSLGGEAFF. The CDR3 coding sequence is TGTGCCAGCAGCTCCTCCCTTGGGGGCGAGGCTTTCTTT.

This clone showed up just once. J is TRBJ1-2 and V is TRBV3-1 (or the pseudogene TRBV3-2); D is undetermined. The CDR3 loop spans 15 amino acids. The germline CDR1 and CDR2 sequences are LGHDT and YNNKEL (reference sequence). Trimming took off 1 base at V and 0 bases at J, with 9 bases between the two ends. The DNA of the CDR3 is TGTGCCAGCAGCCAAGGGAGTTCCACTAACTATGGCTACACCTTC. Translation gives CASSQGSSTNYGYTF.

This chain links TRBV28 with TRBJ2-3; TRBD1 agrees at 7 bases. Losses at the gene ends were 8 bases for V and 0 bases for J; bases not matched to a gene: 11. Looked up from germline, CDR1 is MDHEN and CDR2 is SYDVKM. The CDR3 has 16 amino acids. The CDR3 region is CASPQTGTASTDTQYF. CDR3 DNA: TGTGCCAGCCCGCAAACCGGGACAGCTAGCACAGATACGCAGTATTTT. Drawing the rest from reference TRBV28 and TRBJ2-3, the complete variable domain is DVKVTQSSRYLVKRTGEKVFLECVQDMDHENMFWYRQDPGLGLRLIYFSYDVKMKEKGDIPEGYSVSREKKERFSLILESASTNQTSMYLCASPQTGTASTDTQYFGPGTRLTVL.

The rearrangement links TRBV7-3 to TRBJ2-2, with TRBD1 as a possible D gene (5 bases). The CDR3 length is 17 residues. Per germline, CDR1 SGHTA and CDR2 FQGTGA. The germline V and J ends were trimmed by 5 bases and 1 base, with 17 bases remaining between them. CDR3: CASSENRRVMNTGELFF. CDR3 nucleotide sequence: TGTGCCAGCAGCGAGAACCGCAGGGTTATGAACACCGGGGAGCTGTTTTTT.

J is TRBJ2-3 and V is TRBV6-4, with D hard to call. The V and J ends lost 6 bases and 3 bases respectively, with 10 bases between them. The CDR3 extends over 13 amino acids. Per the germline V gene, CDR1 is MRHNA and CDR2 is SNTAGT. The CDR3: CASRPPGTDTQYF. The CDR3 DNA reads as TGTGCCAGCAGACCACCCGGGACAGATACGCAGTATTTT.

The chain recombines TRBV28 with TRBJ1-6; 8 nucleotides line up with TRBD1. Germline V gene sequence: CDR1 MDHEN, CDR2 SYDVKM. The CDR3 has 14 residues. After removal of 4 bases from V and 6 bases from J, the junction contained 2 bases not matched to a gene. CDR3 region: CASSWTGLNSPLHF. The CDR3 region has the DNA TGTGCCAGCAGTTGGACAGGGCTTAATTCACCCCTCCACTTT.

CDR3 in DNA: TGTGCCAGCAGCTTAGCTCCGACTAATGAGCAGTTCTTC. It codes for CASSLAPTNEQFF. This sequence joins TRBV7-9 and TRBJ2-1; D is uncertain. Germline values: CDR1 SEHNR, CDR2 FQNEAQ (reference sequence). The CDR3 sequence is 13 residues long. The V end lost 0 bases, the J end lost 7 bases, and 7 bases lay between the germline ends.

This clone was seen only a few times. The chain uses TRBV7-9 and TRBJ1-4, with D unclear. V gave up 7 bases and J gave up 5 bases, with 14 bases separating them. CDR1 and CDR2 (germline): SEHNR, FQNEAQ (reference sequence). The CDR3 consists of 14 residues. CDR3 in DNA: TGTGCCAGCACCCCCGGAGGGCTCAATGAAAAACTGTTTTTT. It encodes CASTPGGLNEKLFF.

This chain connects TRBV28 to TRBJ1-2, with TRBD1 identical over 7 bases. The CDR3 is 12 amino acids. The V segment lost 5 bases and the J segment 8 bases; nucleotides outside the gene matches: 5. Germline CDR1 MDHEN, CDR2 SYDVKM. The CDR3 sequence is CASSDRVGGYTF. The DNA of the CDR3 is TGTGCCAGCAGTGACAGGGTCGGGGGCTACACCTTC.

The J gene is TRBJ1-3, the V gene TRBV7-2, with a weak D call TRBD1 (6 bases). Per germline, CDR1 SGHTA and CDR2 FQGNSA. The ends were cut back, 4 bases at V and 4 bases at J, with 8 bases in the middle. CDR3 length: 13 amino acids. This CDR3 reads CASSSGQGNTIYF. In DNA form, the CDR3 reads TGTGCCAGCAGCTCCGGACAGGGAAACACCATATATTTT.

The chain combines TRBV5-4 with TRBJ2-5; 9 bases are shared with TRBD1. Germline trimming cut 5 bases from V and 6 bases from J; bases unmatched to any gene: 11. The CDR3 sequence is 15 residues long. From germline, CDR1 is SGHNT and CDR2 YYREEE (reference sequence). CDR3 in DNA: TGTGCCAGCAGTTCCTACACCGGGACAGGGAAGACCCAGTACTTC. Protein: CASSSYTGTGKTQYF. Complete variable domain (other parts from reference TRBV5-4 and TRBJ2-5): ETGVTQSPTHLIKTRGQQVTLRCSSQSGHNTVSWYQQALGQGPQFIFQYYREEENGRGNFPPRFSGLQFPNYSSELNVNALELDDSALYLCASSSYTGTGKTQYFGPGTRLLVL.

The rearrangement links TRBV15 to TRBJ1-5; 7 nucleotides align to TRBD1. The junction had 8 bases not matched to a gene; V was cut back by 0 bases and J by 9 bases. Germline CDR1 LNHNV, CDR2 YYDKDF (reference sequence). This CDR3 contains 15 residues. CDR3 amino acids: CATSRDRTGPWPQHF. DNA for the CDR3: TGTGCCACCAGCAGAGATCGGACAGGACCATGGCCCCAGCATTTT.

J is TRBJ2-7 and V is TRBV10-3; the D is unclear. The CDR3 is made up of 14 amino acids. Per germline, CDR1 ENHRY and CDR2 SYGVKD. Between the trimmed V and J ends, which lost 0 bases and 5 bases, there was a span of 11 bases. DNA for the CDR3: TGTGCCATCAGTGAGTCGAGTGAAAGAGACGAGCAGTACTTC. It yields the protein CAISESSERDEQYF.